This T cell receptor (beta chain) appears in the sequencing data of a study of T cell responses to AZD1222 COVID-19 vaccine (dated by TCRdb to the early 2020s). Background for the entire study: TCR sequencing was performed for 230 to 250 trial participants, of whom about 200 were given two doses of AZD1222 and around 25 were given two doses of MenACWY control vaccine. Trial participants were enrolled by age into 18-55, 56-69 and 70-plus year subgroups, with approximately 160, 26 and 62 TCR-sequenced participants respectively. The paper's findings and limits, for the study overall: Conclusions about previously exposed vaccinees are limited because only five to seven AZD1222 recipients were SARS-CoV-2 seropositive at baseline. The 56-69-year group was small, and its depth increase did not reach significance, likely because of low power. The vaccine-associated CD4 TCRs covered the entire spike protein, and the dominant responses fell in regions 160-218 and 743-854. Because no samples from the day 14 peak response were available, repertoires could be characterized only after the peak T cell response. Most participants were white British and females outnumbered males, and the authors suggested that clonal diversity may have been underestimated. After two AZD1222 doses, spike-specific TCR breadth and depth were significantly higher than at day 0 and than in MenACWY recipients. Nearly half of unique spike-specific TCRs reportedly recognized epitopes outside regions mutated in the B.1.351 and B.1.1.7 variants.

The sample's time point, from its label and the paper: about 28 days (+/-7) after the second vaccine dose. AZD1222 recipients with second doses at about 4 weeks or about 12 weeks were pooled, because spike-specific TCR depth and breadth did not differ between schedules. Vaccinee samples were obtained from the UK trials COV001 and COV002, which included a single-blind randomized controlled phase 2/3 trial of AZD1222 (ChAdOx1 nCoV-19) in healthy adults. For TCRbeta chain sequencing, PBMC samples from trial participants were taken at day 0 and at day 28 after the second dose. V lost 1 base and J lost 7 bases; the stretch between them is 17 bases long. The CDR3, from cysteine to phenylalanine, totals 16 residues. The CDR3 DNA has 48 bases and is translated from base 1. The germline V gene provides CDR1 SGHTA and CDR2 FQGNSA. The CDR3 regions of human TCRbeta chains were subjected to immunosequencing. The published analysis was carried out like this. TCRs in the repertoires were compared against a reference library of SARS-CoV-2-specific TCRs that had been generated with the MIRA antigen-specificity platform. Breadth was defined as the fraction of unique TCRs that were SARS-CoV-2-associated, and depth was defined as the fraction of total T cells that were SARS-CoV-2-associated. Using the MIRA data, every spike-specific TCR was mapped to the spike region that the TCR reacted to and assigned to either a CD4 or a CD8 class. Log10-transformed breadth and depth values were compared by one-way ANOVA with Sidak's multiple comparisons tests. Held by TCRdb, this immuneACCESS table contains in-frame sequences only and omits some clones. Under half of the omission traces to an unresolved V gene where checked; the cause of the rest is unknown. V and J calls and clone size come straight from that table; D and trimming were deduced from the DNA. The sample records under 150,000 clones, approximately 89% of which are singletons. The ten largest account for 6.5% of the sample.

This clone is identified as medium-sized (0.01 to 0.1%). No cognate antigen has been identified for it. Base qualities are not recorded, but no much larger clone differs from it by a single base. Specimen: peripheral blood, collected 28 days after the second AZD1222 dose. The chain is assembled from TRBV7-2 and TRBJ1-5; TRBD1 is perhaps the D gene, given 5 matching bases. This TCR derives from an adult who received the AZD1222 COVID-19 vaccine. CDR3 sequence: CASSLGPGNLGQPQHF. The DNA sequence is TGTGCCAGCAGCTTAGGCCCAGGGAATTTAGGACAGCCCCAGCATTTT.